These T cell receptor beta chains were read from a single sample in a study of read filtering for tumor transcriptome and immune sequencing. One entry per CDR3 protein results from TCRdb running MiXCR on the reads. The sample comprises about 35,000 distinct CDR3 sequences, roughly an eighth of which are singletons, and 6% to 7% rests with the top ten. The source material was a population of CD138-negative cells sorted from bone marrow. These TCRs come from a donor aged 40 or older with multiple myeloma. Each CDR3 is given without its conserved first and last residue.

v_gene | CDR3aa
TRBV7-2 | ASSLYAPAGDNERF
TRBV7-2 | ASSPGLATDTQY
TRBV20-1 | SARLGGGVIVYEQY
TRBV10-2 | ASSGRTGSANTIY
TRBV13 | ASSPSTGELF
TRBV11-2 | ASSLEQGALHEQY
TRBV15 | ATSRDGGGGETQY
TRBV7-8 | ASSLRPGGFMNTEAF
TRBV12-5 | ASGYNREPGRAAF
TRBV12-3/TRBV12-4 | ASSLHSYEQY
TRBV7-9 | ASSLGTSTDTQY
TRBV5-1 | ASSWTLRGPSYEQY
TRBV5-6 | ASSFWDRDSGELF
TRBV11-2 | ASSLGLAAAYNEQF
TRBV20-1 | SVTRDTEAF
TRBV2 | ASSEGGASSNQPQH
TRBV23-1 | ASSQLGLRARQPQH
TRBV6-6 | ASSPPAGRNTEAF
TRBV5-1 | ASSLAVSRTGVNEQF
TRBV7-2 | ASSSPGRDRDLSTLLSGNTIY
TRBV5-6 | ASTLRRGSSYSDQF
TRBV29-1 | STVVLAGYTQY
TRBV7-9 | ASSLAASSTRVYEQY
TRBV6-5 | ATQTTGRSYNEQF
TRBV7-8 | ASSFTQGNAGELF
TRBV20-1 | SASLPGQGVHEQY
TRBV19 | ASSIGVAEAF
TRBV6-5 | GSSGANEQF
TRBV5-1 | ASSLSGGDVGELF
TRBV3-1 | ASSQTPYEQY
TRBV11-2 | ASSSRTKAYSNQPQH
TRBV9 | ASSLNPSGQETQY
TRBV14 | ASSQAWTGETQY
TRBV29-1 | SVSRGSSYNEQF
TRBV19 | ASSIGGAQRGEF
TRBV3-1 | ASSHLAGANVLT
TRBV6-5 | ASRPGQEQYGYT
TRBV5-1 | ASSSLFGIEQY
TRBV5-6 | ASSLTGGTEAF
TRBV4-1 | ASSQLTVH
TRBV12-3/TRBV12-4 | ASSLGTRGTDTQY
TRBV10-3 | AISDGLAGYNEQF
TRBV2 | ASRKETQY
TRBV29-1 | SVALAGRRHEQF
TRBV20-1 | SASRLAGSYNEQF
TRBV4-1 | ASSQSGRILETQY
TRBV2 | AGSRDRGQGTQY
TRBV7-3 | ASSLYTANTEAF
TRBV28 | ASSEIRTSGRGNRSRNTGELF
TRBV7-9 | ASSSLPGRANYGYT
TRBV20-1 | SAIVGSSAVSNQPQH